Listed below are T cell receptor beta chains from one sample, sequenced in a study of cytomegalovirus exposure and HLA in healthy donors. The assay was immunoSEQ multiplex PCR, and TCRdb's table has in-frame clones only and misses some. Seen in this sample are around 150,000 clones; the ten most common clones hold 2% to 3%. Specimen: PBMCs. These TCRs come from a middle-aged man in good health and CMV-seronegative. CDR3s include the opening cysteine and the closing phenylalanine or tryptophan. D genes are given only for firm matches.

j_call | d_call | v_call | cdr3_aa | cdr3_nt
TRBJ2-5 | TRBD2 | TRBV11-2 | CASSLTGGAETQYF | TGTGCCAGCAGCTTAACCGGGGGGGCTGAGACCCAGTACTTC
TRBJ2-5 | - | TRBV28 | CASSLGGAVEETQYF | TGTGCCAGCAGTTTAGGCGGGGCGGTCGAAGAGACCCAGTACTTC
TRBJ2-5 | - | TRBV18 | CASSPSATQETQYF | TGTGCCAGCTCACCTAGCGCGACCCAAGAGACCCAGTACTTC
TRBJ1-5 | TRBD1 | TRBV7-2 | CASSLTGGSSNQPQHF | TGTGCCAGCAGCTTGACAGGGGGCTCTAGCAATCAGCCCCAGCATTTT
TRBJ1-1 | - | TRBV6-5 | CASSYSPDRIVPEAFF | TGTGCCAGCAGTTACTCCCCCGACAGAATAGTTCCTGAAGCTTTCTTT
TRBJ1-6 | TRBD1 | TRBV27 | CASSFQGQGPSPLHF | TGTGCCAGCAGTTTCCAAGGACAGGGGCCATCACCCCTCCACTTT
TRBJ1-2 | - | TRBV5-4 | CASSLDGARGYGYTF | TGTGCCAGCAGCTTGGACGGGGCCAGGGGTTATGGCTACACCTTC
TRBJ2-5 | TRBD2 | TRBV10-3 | CAISPSGVEETQYF | TGTGCCATCAGCCCTAGCGGGGTCGAAGAGACCCAGTACTTC
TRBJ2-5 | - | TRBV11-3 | CASSLGGLDQETQYF | TGTGCCAGCAGCTTAGGAGGGCTGGACCAAGAGACCCAGTACTTC
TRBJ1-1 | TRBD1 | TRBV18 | CASSPGQGEAFF | TGTGCCAGCTCACCTGGACAGGGCGAAGCTTTCTTT
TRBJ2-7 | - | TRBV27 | CASSPARQSYEQYF | TGTGCCAGCAGTCCAGCCAGGCAGTCCTACGAGCAGTACTTC
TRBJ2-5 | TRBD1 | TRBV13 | CASSFGDREGTQYF | TGTGCCAGCAGCTTCGGGGACAGGGAGGGAACCCAGTACTTC
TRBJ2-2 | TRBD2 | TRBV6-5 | CASRRGENTGELFF | TGTGCCAGCAGGCGGGGGGAGAACACCGGGGAGCTGTTTTTT
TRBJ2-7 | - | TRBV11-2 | CASSRPGYEQYF | TGTGCCAGCAGCCGCCCCGGGTACGAGCAGTACTTC
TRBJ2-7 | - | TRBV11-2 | CASSSPRDTQKRYF | TGTGCCAGCAGCTCCCCACGGGACACCCAGAAGAGATACTTC
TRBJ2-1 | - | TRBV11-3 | CASSLVQGSSYNEQFF | TGTGCCAGCAGCTTAGTTCAGGGGAGCTCCTACAATGAGCAGTTCTTC
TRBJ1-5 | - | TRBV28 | CASSLFRGGWNQPQHF | TGTGCCAGCAGTTTATTTCGGGGAGGGTGGAATCAGCCCCAGCATTTT
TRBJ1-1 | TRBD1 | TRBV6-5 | CASSSQRTGGIEAFF | TGTGCCAGCAGTAGCCAAAGAACAGGGGGCATCGAAGCTTTCTTT
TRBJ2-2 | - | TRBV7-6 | CASSLDRVATGELFF | TGTGCCAGCAGCTTAGACAGGGTCGCGACCGGGGAGCTGTTTTTT
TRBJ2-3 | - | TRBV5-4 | CASSSKRESPDTQYF | TGTGCCAGCAGCTCCAAACGAGAGTCCCCAGATACGCAGTATTTT